The entry below gives a single T cell receptor (beta chain) sequence along with its context. Germline CDR1 reads LGHNA; CDR2 reads YSLEER. The CDR3 consists of 15 residues. Trimming cost V 1 base and J 1 base, with 9 bases left between them. Clones were read by immunoSEQ multiplex PCR, and TCRdb kept only the in-frame ones, dropping some. The sample carries 150,000 to 200,000 clones, 90% to 95% recorded once. The data belong to a study of control samples from healthy donors and cancer patients. The sample taken for sequencing was blood. This receptor was taken from a woman aged 18-29 years in good health. V usage is TRBV4-3 and J usage is TRBJ2-3, with D possibly TRBD1 on 6 matching bases. The CDR3 here is CASSQGQERTDTQYF. The CDR3 DNA is TGCGCCAGCAGCCAAGGACAGGAGCGCACAGATACGCAGTATTTT.